This T cell receptor (beta chain) derives from a study of blood T cells in healthy people across ages. Overall study findings and caveats: Any changes in expanded clonotypes were possibly confounded, as donor CMV status remained unknown.

This CDR3 region has 16 residues. The ends lost 0 bases at V and 2 bases at J; junction bases unmatched: 3. The germline V gene has CDR1 MRHNA and CDR2 SNTAGT. Concerning this clonotype itself: Its target is not known. Lacking the conserved final phenylalanine or tryptophan, this CDR3 likely reflects a read error.

With a J-beta primer mix and a sample-barcoded 5' primer, a second PCR ran 7 to 11 cycles. TCRdb itself ran the 5' RACE reads through MiXCR, one entry per CDR3 protein. The sample contains about 510,000 distinct CDR3 sequences, about 26% of which appear only once. The same sample was also studied in work on T cells of mothers and their children. That source notes: Three healthy Caucasian mothers and their six children were the donors. Each child gave 2.9 million or so TCR beta CDR3 reads (each mother, over 8.5 million). Unrelated pairs and related pairs have their TCR recombination output shaped similarly by thymic selection.

The V and J genes are TRBV6-4 and TRBJ2-3; 9 bases fit TRBD2. The TCR was taken from a boy aged 2 to 10 in good health. Sequenced: blood. The CDR3 is CASSDSLAGPTDTQYL. As DNA, the CDR3 is TGTGCCAGCAGTGACTCGCTAGCGGGGCCCACAGATACGCAGTATCTT.